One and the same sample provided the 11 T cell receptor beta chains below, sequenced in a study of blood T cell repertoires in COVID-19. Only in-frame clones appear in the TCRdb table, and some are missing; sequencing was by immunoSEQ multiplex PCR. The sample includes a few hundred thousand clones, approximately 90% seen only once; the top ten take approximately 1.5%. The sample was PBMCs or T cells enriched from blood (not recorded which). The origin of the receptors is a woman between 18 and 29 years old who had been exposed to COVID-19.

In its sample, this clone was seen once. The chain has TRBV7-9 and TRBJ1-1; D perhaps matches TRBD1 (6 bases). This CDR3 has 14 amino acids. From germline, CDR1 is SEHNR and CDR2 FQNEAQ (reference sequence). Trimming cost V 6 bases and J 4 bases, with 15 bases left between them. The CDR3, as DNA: TGTGCCAGCAGGGCGGACAGCAGGAGCACTGAAGCTTTCTTT. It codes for CASRADSRSTEAFF. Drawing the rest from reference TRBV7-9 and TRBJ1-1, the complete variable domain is DTGVSQNPRHKITKRGQNVTFRCDPISEHNRLYWYRQTLGQGPEFLTYFQNEAQLEKSRLLSDRFSAERPKGSFSTLEIQRTEQGDSAMYLCASRADSRSTEAFFGQGTRLTVV.

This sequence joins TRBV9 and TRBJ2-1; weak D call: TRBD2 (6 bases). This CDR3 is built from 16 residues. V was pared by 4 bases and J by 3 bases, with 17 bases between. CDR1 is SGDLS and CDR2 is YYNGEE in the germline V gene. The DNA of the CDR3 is TGTGCCAGCAGCATCAGACTAGGCGGGAACTACAATGAGCAGTTCTTC. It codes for CASSIRLGGNYNEQFF.

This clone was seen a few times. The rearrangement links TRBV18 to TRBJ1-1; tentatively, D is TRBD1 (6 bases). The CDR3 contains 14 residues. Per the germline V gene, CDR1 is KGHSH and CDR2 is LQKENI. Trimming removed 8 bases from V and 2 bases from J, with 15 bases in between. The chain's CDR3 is CASTIDRTNTEAFF. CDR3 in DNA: TGTGCCAGCACTATCGACAGGACTAACACTGAAGCTTTCTTT. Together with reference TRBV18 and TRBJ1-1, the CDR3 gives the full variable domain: NAGVMQNPRHLVRRRGQEARLRCSPMKGHSHVYWYRQLPEEGLKFMVYLQKENIIDESGMPKERFSAEFPKEGPSILRIQQVVRGDSAAYFCASTIDRTNTEAFFGQGTRLTVV.

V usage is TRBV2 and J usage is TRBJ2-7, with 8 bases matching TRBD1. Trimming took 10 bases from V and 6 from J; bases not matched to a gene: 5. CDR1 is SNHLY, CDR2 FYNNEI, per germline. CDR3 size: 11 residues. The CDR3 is CATFTGGEQYF. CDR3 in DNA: TGTGCCACCTTCACAGGGGGCGAGCAGTACTTC. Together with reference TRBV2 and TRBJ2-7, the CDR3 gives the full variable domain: EPEVTQTPSHQVTQMGQEVILRCVPISNHLYFYWYRQILGQKVEFLVSFYNNEISEKSEIFDDQFSVERPDGSNFTLKIRSTKLEDSAMYFCATFTGGEQYFGPGTRLTVT.

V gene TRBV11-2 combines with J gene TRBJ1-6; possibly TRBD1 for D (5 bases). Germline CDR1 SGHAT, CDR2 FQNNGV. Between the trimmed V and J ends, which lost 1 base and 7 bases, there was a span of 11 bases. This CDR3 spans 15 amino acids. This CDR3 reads CASSLASGWNSPLHF. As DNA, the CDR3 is TGTGCCAGCAGCTTAGCTTCAGGGTGGAATTCACCCCTCCACTTT.

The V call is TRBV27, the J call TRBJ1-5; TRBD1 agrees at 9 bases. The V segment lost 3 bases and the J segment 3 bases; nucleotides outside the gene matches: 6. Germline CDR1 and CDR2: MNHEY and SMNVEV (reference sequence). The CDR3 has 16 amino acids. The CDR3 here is CASSFSRTGVNQPQHF. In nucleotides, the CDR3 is TGTGCCAGCAGTTTCAGCCGGACAGGGGTCAATCAGCCCCAGCATTTT.

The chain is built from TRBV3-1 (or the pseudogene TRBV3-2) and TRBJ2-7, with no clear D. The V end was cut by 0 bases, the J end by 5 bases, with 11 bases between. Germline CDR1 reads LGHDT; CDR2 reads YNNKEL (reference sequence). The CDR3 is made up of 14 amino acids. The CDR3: CASSQEVNYDEQYF. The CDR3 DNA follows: TGTGCCAGCAGCCAAGAGGTGAACTACGACGAGCAGTACTTC.

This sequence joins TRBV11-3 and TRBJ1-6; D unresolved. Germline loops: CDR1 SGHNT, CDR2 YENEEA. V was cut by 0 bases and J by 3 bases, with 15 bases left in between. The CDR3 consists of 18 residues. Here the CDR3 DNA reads TGTGCCAGCAGCTTAGATCCCCCTCCAGGTAACTATAATTCACCCCTCCACTTT. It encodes CASSLDPPPGNYNSPLHF.

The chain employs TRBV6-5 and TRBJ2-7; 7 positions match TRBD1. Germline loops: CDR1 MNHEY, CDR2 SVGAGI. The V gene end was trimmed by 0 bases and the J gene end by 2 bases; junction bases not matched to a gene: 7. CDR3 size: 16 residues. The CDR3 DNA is TGTGCCAGCAGTTACTCGAGAGGGACAGCAACCTACGAGCAGTACTTC. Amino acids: CASSYSRGTATYEQYF.

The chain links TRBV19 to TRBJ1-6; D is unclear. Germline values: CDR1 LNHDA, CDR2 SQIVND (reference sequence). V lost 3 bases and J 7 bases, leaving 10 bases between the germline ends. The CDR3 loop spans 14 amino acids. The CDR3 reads CASSISGSNSPLHF. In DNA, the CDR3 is TGTGCCAGTAGTATTTCGGGATCCAATTCACCCCTCCACTTT.

The CDR3 DNA follows: TGTGCCAGCAGTCAAACAGGGGTTATGGGCTATGGCTACACCTTC. Its protein product is CASSQTGVMGYGYTF. V gene TRBV3-1 (or the pseudogene TRBV3-2) combines with J gene TRBJ1-2, with 7 positions matching TRBD1. CDR3 length: 15 amino acids. In germline, CDR1 is LGHDT, CDR2 YNNKEL (reference sequence). Germline trimming cut 6 bases from V and 4 bases from J; bases unmatched to any gene: 11.